These 30 T cell receptor beta chains originate from one sample sequenced in a study of T cells in localized non-small cell lung cancer. Sequencing used immunoSEQ multiplex PCR; TCRdb keeps in-frame clones, though not all of them. The sample shows around 91,000 clones, 80% to 90% of them seen only once. Sequenced material: peripheral blood, taken before any cancer treatment. All receptors come from a man between 40 and 75 years old with stage I squamous cell lung carcinoma.

V usage is TRBV5-1 and J usage is TRBJ1-5; no clear D. The CDR3 covers 13 residues. From germline, CDR1 is SGHRS and CDR2 YFSETQ. V was trimmed by 3 bases and J by 3 bases, leaving 7 bases between them. The CDR3, as DNA: TGCGCCAGCAGCTCTGGGGACAATCAGCCCCAGCATTTT. This codes for CASSSGDNQPQHF.

This clone occurred once. The V gene is TRBV4-1, the J gene TRBJ2-7; 7 bases match TRBD1. V trimming: 2 bases; J trimming: 0 bases; junction bases outside the gene matches: 4. The CDR3 has 15 residues. Germline CDR1 and CDR2: MGHRA and YSYEKL. The CDR3 DNA reads TGCGCCAGCAGCCAACGCACAGGGGCCTCCTACGAGCAGTACTTC. Encoded protein: CASSQRTGASYEQYF.

The CDR3 nucleotides read TGTGCCAGCAGTTCCCGGACTAGAGATAGCACAGATACGCAGTATTTT. This encodes CASSSRTRDSTDTQYF. This chain links TRBV5-6 with TRBJ2-3; 7 nucleotides agree with TRBD2. Looked up from germline, CDR1 is SGHDT and CDR2 is YYEEEE. The CDR3 length is 16 residues. The junction had 9 bases not matched to a gene; V was cut back by 5 bases and J by 0 bases. Full variable domain (rest looked up from reference TRBV5-6 and TRBJ2-3): DAGVTQSPTHLIKTRGQQVTLRCSPKSGHDTVSWYQQALGQGPQFIFQYYEEEERQRGNFPDRFSGHQFPNYSSELNVNALLLGDSALYLCASSSRTRDSTDTQYFGPGTRLTVL.

This sequence joins TRBV19 and TRBJ2-3; 10 nucleotides line up with TRBD1. Germline CDR1 reads LNHDA; CDR2 reads SQIVND (reference sequence). The CDR3 contains 14 residues. Unmatched junction bases numbered 3, after V lost 6 bases and J lost 3 bases. CDR3: CASSEDRGTDTQYF. The DNA for the CDR3 is TGTGCCAGTAGCGAGGACAGGGGGACAGATACGCAGTATTTT.

This chain connects TRBV30 to TRBJ2-3; unclear D gene. This CDR3 comprises 10 residues. Germline CDR1 and CDR2: GTSNPN and SVGIG (reference sequence). V lost 5 bases and J 8 bases, leaving 8 bases between the germline ends. CDR3 protein: CAWEEGTQYF. The CDR3 DNA is TGTGCCTGGGAAGAAGGTACGCAGTATTTT.

The chain has TRBV19 and TRBJ1-6; tentative D call: TRBD1 (5 bases). The CDR3 length is 16 residues. V was clipped by 3 bases and J by 0 bases, with 9 bases between them. Looked up from germline, CDR1 is LNHDA and CDR2 is SQIVND (reference sequence). DNA of the CDR3: TGTGCCAGTAGTATGGGAACAGGCTCCTATAATTCACCCCTCCACTTT. This gives the protein CASSMGTGSYNSPLHF. The full variable domain, in which reference TRBV19 and TRBJ1-6 provide the parts outside the CDR3, is DGGITQSPKYLFRKEGQNVTLSCEQNLNHDAMYWYRQDPGQGLRLIYYSQIVNDFQKGDIAEGYSVSREKKESFPLTVTSAQKNPTAFYLCASSMGTGSYNSPLHFGNGTRLTVT.

This clone has only one observation. The chain joins TRBV7-3 to TRBJ2-7, with D unresolved. Trimming removed 4 bases from V and 0 bases from J, with 13 bases in between. This CDR3 spans 15 amino acids. Germline lookup yields CDR1 SGHTA and CDR2 FQGTGA. CDR3 bases: TGTGCCAGCAGCTACCGTTATGATAGCTCCTACGAGCAGTACTTC. This encodes CASSYRYDSSYEQYF. Full variable domain (remainder filled in from reference TRBV7-3 and TRBJ2-7): GAGVSQTPSNKVTEKGKYVELRCDPISGHTALYWYRQSLGQGPEFLIYFQGTGAADDSGLPNDRFFAVRPEGSVSTLKIQRTERGDSAVYLCASSYRYDSSYEQYFGPGTRLTVT.

The rearrangement joins TRBV5-6 to TRBJ1-2; 9 bases fit TRBD1. There are 17 residues in the CDR3. Germline V gene sequence: CDR1 SGHDT, CDR2 YYEEEE. J lost 3 bases, V lost 1 base, and 10 bases had no gene match. The CDR3, as DNA: TGTGCCAGCAGCTTGTATGGGATGAACAGGGGGCACTATGGCTACACCTTC. Encoded protein: CASSLYGMNRGHYGYTF. The variable domain in full, with the rest retrieved from reference TRBV5-6 and TRBJ1-2, is DAGVTQSPTHLIKTRGQQVTLRCSPKSGHDTVSWYQQALGQGPQFIFQYYEEEERQRGNFPDRFSGHQFPNYSSELNVNALLLGDSALYLCASSLYGMNRGHYGYTFGSGTRLTVV.

This sequence joins TRBV10-3 and TRBJ1-5, with 8 bases identical to TRBD1. Germline CDR1 and CDR2: ENHRY and SYGVKD. The CDR3 loop spans 15 amino acids. V lost 1 base to trimming and J lost 4 bases; unmatched junction nucleotides: 3. The CDR3 coding sequence is TGTGCCATCAGTGAGTTGGACAGGGATAATCAGCCCCAGCATTTT. Its protein product is CAISELDRDNQPQHF.

The DNA for the CDR3 is TGTGCCAGCAGCAGGAATGAAAAACTGTTTTTT. Its protein product is CASSRNEKLFF. The chain carries TRBV7-9 and TRBJ1-4; D is ambiguous. This CDR3 spans 11 amino acids. V lost 5 bases and J 5 bases, leaving 3 bases between the germline ends. CDR1 SEHNR and CDR2 FQNEAQ come from the germline V gene (reference sequence). The full variable domain, in which reference TRBV7-9 and TRBJ1-4 provide the parts outside the CDR3, is DTGVSQNPRHKITKRGQNVTFRCDPISEHNRLYWYRQTLGQGPEFLTYFQNEAQLEKSRLLSDRFSAERPKGSFSTLEIQRTEQGDSAMYLCASSRNEKLFFGSGTQLSVL.

This clone was detected only once. J is TRBJ2-1 and V is TRBV4-1; 11 nucleotides line up with TRBD1. This CDR3 is built from 16 residues. Germline V CDR1 and CDR2: MGHRA, YSYEKL. The V segment lost 1 base and the J segment 10 bases; nucleotides outside the gene matches: 9. DNA of the CDR3: TGCGCCAGCAGCCAAGTAGCTGGACAGGGGGCCCGCGAGCAGTTCTTC. Residues: CASSQVAGQGAREQFF.

V gene TRBV5-4 combines with J gene TRBJ1-1; D is undetermined. V lost 4 bases and J 1 base, leaving 2 bases between the germline ends. Germline V gene data show CDR1 as SGHNT and CDR2 as YYREEE (reference sequence). The length of the CDR3 is 11 residues. The CDR3 sequence: CASSRNTEAFF. The CDR3 nucleotides are TGTGCCAGCAGCAGGAACACTGAAGCTTTCTTT.

This clone was recorded a few times. The chain links TRBV5-1 to TRBJ2-5; D perhaps matches TRBD1 (7 bases). This CDR3 has 14 amino acids. Germline CDR1 is SGHRS and CDR2 is YFSETQ. Deletions cut 4 bases from V and 3 bases from J, with 13 bases between. In nucleotides, the CDR3 is TGCGCCAGCAGCCGCGGGACAGTTGAAGAGACCCAGTACTTC. Encoded protein: CASSRGTVEETQYF.

V usage is TRBV5-4 and J usage is TRBJ1-6; 7 positions agree with TRBD1. V was pared by 0 bases and J by 8 bases, with 8 bases of the junction left unmatched. Germline CDR1 and CDR2: SGHNT and YYREEE (reference sequence). This CDR3 contains 16 residues. The CDR3 DNA is TGTGCCAGCAGCTTGGGATTGGGGCAGGGGGATTCACCCCTCCACTTT. It encodes CASSLGLGQGDSPLHF.

This clone has a single count. The chain uses TRBV27 and TRBJ2-3; the D is unclear. The CDR3 is made up of 17 amino acids. Trimming stripped 0 bases from V and 0 bases from J, with 13 bases between. The V gene's germline CDR1 is MNHEY and CDR2 SMNVEV (reference sequence). The CDR3 sequence: CASSLSIRVSSTDTQYF. The CDR3 bases are TGTGCCAGCAGTTTATCGATCCGGGTCTCTAGCACAGATACGCAGTATTTT.

This clone was recorded once. The gene calls are TRBV5-4 and TRBJ2-1; D tentatively reads TRBD1 or TRBD2 (5 bases each). There are 17 residues in the CDR3. Germline V gene sequence: CDR1 SGHNT, CDR2 YYREEE (reference sequence). Deletions cut 4 bases from V and 2 bases from J, with 19 bases between. In nucleotides, the CDR3 is TGTGCCAGCAGCCAAACCGGGACCCCAGCAACCTACAATGAGCAGTTCTTC. It codes for CASSQTGTPATYNEQFF.

The V call is TRBV15, the J call TRBJ2-1; a possible D gene is TRBD2 (5 bases). The length of the CDR3 is 15 residues. The germline V gene has CDR1 LNHNV and CDR2 YYDKDF (reference sequence). Trimming took off 1 base at V and 0 bases at J, with 7 bases between the two ends. The CDR3 DNA reads TGTGCCACCAGCAGAGGGGAGAGCTCCTACAATGAGCAGTTCTTC. Protein: CATSRGESSYNEQFF.

The chain combines TRBV19 with TRBJ2-7; 8 bases fit TRBD2. Germline V gene data show CDR1 as LNHDA and CDR2 as SQIVND (reference sequence). V dropped 3 bases and J dropped 4; count of bases not matched to a gene: 5. This CDR3 contains 14 residues. The CDR3 here is CASSIGRGLYEQYF. CDR3 DNA: TGTGCCAGTAGTATCGGGAGGGGACTTTACGAGCAGTACTTC. Full variable domain (remainder filled in from reference TRBV19 and TRBJ2-7): DGGITQSPKYLFRKEGQNVTLSCEQNLNHDAMYWYRQDPGQGLRLIYYSQIVNDFQKGDIAEGYSVSREKKESFPLTVTSAQKNPTAFYLCASSIGRGLYEQYFGPGTRLTVT.

The chain combines TRBV2 with TRBJ1-1; D is uncertain. Per germline, CDR1 SNHLY and CDR2 FYNNEI. The V and J ends lost 6 bases and 1 base respectively, with 3 bases between them. The CDR3 extends over 11 amino acids. As DNA, the CDR3 is TGTGCCAGCAGGCAGAACACTGAAGCTTTCTTT. Its protein is CASRQNTEAFF.

The V and J genes are TRBV5-4 and TRBJ2-5; D call uncertain. The ends were cut back, 4 bases at V and 2 bases at J, with 9 bases in the middle. The V gene's germline CDR1 is SGHNT and CDR2 YYREEE (reference sequence). The CDR3 runs to 13 residues. CDR3 region: CASSPTRQETQYF. The CDR3 DNA follows: TGTGCCAGCAGCCCAACACGGCAAGAGACCCAGTACTTC.

This clone was counted only a few times. V usage is TRBV10-2 and J usage is TRBJ1-1; the D is unclear. Germline V lookup: CDR1 WSHSY, CDR2 SAAADI. V lost 6 bases to trimming and J lost 0 bases, with 11 bases between them. This CDR3 has 14 residues. CDR3 coding DNA: TGCGCCAGCAGCCATCCACATCTGAACACTGAAGCTTTCTTT. Amino acids: CASSHPHLNTEAFF.

This clone turned up a few times. V usage is TRBV19 and J usage is TRBJ1-2, with a tentative D call TRBD1 (5 bases). The ends were cut back, 4 bases at V and 3 bases at J, with 15 bases in the middle. The CDR3 is made up of 15 amino acids. The germline V gene has CDR1 LNHDA and CDR2 SQIVND (reference sequence). The CDR3 DNA reads TGTGCCAGTAGTACCCCGGGCAGGGAAGACTATGGCTACACCTTC. Amino acid sequence: CASSTPGREDYGYTF.

The rearrangement uses TRBV7-2 and TRBJ2-1; D perhaps matches TRBD1 (5 bases). V gave up 1 base and J gave up 5 bases, with 12 bases separating them. This CDR3 contains 15 residues. Germline V CDR1 and CDR2: SGHTA, FQGNSA. The chain's CDR3 is CASSLDRSTHNEQFF. Written as DNA, the CDR3 is TGTGCCAGCAGCTTAGACAGGTCGACCCACAATGAGCAGTTCTTC.

This clone appeared once. V usage is TRBV5-1 and J usage is TRBJ1-6; a weak D match, TRBD1 (6 bases). The CDR3 has 15 amino acids. The germline V gene encodes CDR1 SGHRS and CDR2 YFSETQ. Trimming removed 0 bases at V and 11 bases at J, with 15 bases between. As DNA, the CDR3 is TGCGCCAGCAGCTTGGCCGTCAGGGGAGACACACCCCTCCACTTT. Its protein product is CASSLAVRGDTPLHF.

The gene calls are TRBV19 and TRBJ1-5; no clear D gene. This CDR3 has 14 amino acids. Germline V lookup: CDR1 LNHDA, CDR2 SQIVND (reference sequence). The ends were cut back, 7 bases at V and 6 bases at J, with 16 bases in the middle. The CDR3 is CASKGNQKVQPQHF. The CDR3 coding sequence is TGTGCCAGTAAAGGCAACCAAAAAGTTCAGCCCCAGCATTTT.

As concerns this clone: The junction departs from the called germline gene at one end, perhaps through a read error. The rearrangement links TRBV5-1 to TRBJ1-1; TRBD1 might be the D (5 bases). Germline CDR1 is SGHRS and CDR2 is YFSETQ. CDR3 length: 14 residues. The CDR3 region has the DNA TGCACCAGCAGCTTGGACGGGGGGAACACTGAAGCTTTCTTT. It translates to CTSSLDGGNTEAFF.

This clone turned up a few times. The V gene is TRBV29-1, the J gene TRBJ1-1, with D possibly being TRBD1 (6 bases). Looked up from germline, CDR1 is SQVTM and CDR2 is ANQGSEA. The V gene lost 4 bases and the J gene lost 1 base, with 7 bases spanning the gap. CDR3 length: 12 amino acids. The CDR3 reads CSVGGQNTEAFF. In DNA, the CDR3 is TGCAGCGTTGGGGGACAGAACACTGAAGCTTTCTTT.

The CDR3 bases are TGTGCCAGCAGCTTAGTTGCGGCTCAAAATCAGCCCCAGCATTTT. This codes for CASSLVAAQNQPQHF. The chain joins TRBV7-2 to TRBJ1-5; no reliable D call. Germline lookup yields CDR1 SGHTA and CDR2 FQGNSA. The CDR3 contains 15 residues. V dropped 1 base and J dropped 4 bases, with 11 bases sitting between them.

V usage is TRBV5-8 and J usage is TRBJ1-4; D gene unclear. Germline V gene lookup returns CDR1 SGHTS and CDR2 YDEGEE. This CDR3 comprises 13 residues. V was clipped by 4 bases and J by 7 bases, with 11 bases between them. The CDR3 loop reads CASSPETSEKLFF. The CDR3 bases are TGTGCCAGCAGCCCGGAGACGAGTGAAAAACTGTTTTTT. Filled out from reference TRBV5-8 and TRBJ1-4, the complete variable domain reads EAGVTQSPTHLIKTRGQQATLRCSPISGHTSVYWYQQALGLGLQFLLWYDEGEERNRGNFPPRFSGRQFPNYSSELNVNALELEDSALYLCASSPETSEKLFFGSGTQLSVL.

This chain links TRBV28 with TRBJ2-3; D unresolved. V shed 5 bases and J shed 2 bases, with 11 bases lying between them. The CDR3 extends over 14 amino acids. Germline V gene data show CDR1 as MDHEN and CDR2 as SYDVKM. The CDR3 DNA reads TGTGCCAGCAGTGACTCCTCTTTCACAGATACGCAGTATTTT. It yields the protein CASSDSSFTDTQYF.